The text below deals with one T cell receptor (beta chain). Its target is unknown. The CDR3 is 14 residues long. Germline CDR1 is SGHAT and CDR2 is FQDESV (reference sequence). V was pared by 3 bases and J by 5 bases, with 5 bases of the junction left unmatched. The sample originates from a study of cytomegalovirus exposure and HLA in healthy donors. PCR used 60 Vbeta primers and 13 Jbeta primers. TCRdb's table, derived via immunoSEQ multiplex PCR, lists solely in-frame clones and lacks some. This repertoire shows around 120,000 clones, around three quarters found once; its top ten account for 3.5% to 4.5%. General study findings and limits: The productive fraction for most TCR beta V segments was about 87% or about 30% in an earlier analysis. Rates of TCR association differed by HLA locus in a later analysis, with DRB1 highest and HLA-C lowest.

The receptor was isolated from a man aged 30 to 39 in good health and CMV-seropositive. The chain recombines TRBV11-1 with TRBJ1-1; 8 positions agree with TRBD1. Sequenced material: PBMCs. The CDR3 spells CASSLVRGLTEAFF. The CDR3 nucleotides are TGTGCCAGCAGCTTGGTCAGGGGGCTTACTGAAGCTTTCTTT.